Shown below are 31 T cell receptor beta chains from a single sample sequenced in a study of cytomegalovirus exposure and HLA in healthy donors (dated by TCRdb to about 2017). Library construction relied on the immunoSEQ multiplex PCR assay. The clones in this table, taken by TCRdb from immuneACCESS, are in-frame only. Not every clone is retained; where verified, under half of the shortfall comes from an unresolved V gene, and the cause of the rest is unknown. Here the sample has over 100,000 clones; roughly 89% occur a single time. Of the sample, approximately 1.2% falls within the top ten clones. The material sequenced was PBMCs. All receptors come from a woman between 18 and 29 years old in good health and CMV-seronegative.

This rearrangement joins TRBV4-1 to TRBJ1-1, with 7 bases lining up with TRBD1. The CDR3 covers 16 residues. J gave up 7 bases and V 0 bases, and 11 bases lay outside the gene matches. The germline V gene has CDR1 MGHRA and CDR2 YSYEKL. The CDR3 here is CASSQDSRQGDREAFF. CDR3 coding DNA: TGCGCCAGCAGCCAAGACTCTCGACAGGGAGACCGTGAAGCTTTCTTT.

The rearrangement joins TRBV6-6 to TRBJ1-3, with unresolved D. V dropped 5 bases and J dropped 0 bases, with 8 bases sitting between them. The CDR3 has 14 amino acids. CDR1 and CDR2 (germline): MNHNY, SVGAGI (reference sequence). As DNA, the CDR3 is TGTGCCAGCAGTGGCCACCGCTCTGGAAACACCATATATTTT. It is translated as CASSGHRSGNTIYF.

The CDR3 bases are TGTGCCAGCAGCCTAACGGACAGGCAGTACTTC. It codes for CASSLTDRQYF. V usage is TRBV11-3 and J usage is TRBJ2-7, with D perhaps matching TRBD1 (6 bases). The CDR3 consists of 11 residues. V was trimmed by 5 bases and J by 9 bases, leaving 11 bases between them. Germline CDR1 and CDR2: SGHNT and YENEEA.

The chain uses TRBV11-2 and TRBJ2-7, with TRBD2 matching 7 bases. CDR3 size: 14 residues. With V trimmed by 3 bases and J by 0 bases, 2 bases remained unmatched. Germline V gene lookup returns CDR1 SGHAT and CDR2 FQNNGV. DNA of the CDR3: TGTGCCAGCAGCTTGGGGGGGACCTCCTACGAGCAGTACTTC. As protein: CASSLGGTSYEQYF.

The V and J genes are TRBV5-8 and TRBJ2-7; no clear D. CDR3 size: 12 residues. Trimming cost V 7 bases and J 4 bases, with 12 bases left between them. From germline, CDR1 is SGHTS and CDR2 YDEGEE. The CDR3 DNA reads as TGTGCCAGCGTAGCTGCCGGGTACGAGCAGTACTTC. It specifies CASVAAGYEQYF.

In nucleotides, the CDR3 is TGTGCCAGCTCTGCACAGTTGAACACTGAAGCTTTCTTT. It specifies CASSAQLNTEAFF. The chain couples TRBV7-3 to TRBJ1-1; no firm D call. Germline loops: CDR1 SGHTA, CDR2 FQGTGA. This CDR3 contains 13 residues. Trimming shortened V by 8 bases and J by 0 bases, and 10 bases separated the two germline ends. Full variable domain (remainder filled in from reference TRBV7-3 and TRBJ1-1): GAGVSQTPSNKVTEKGKYVELRCDPISGHTALYWYRQSLGQGPEFLIYFQGTGAADDSGLPNDRFFAVRPEGSVSTLKIQRTERGDSAVYLCASSAQLNTEAFFGQGTRLTVV.

The table lists this clone with a count of one. The genes are TRBV25-1 and TRBJ1-2; TRBD1 aligns across 8 bases. Germline V lookup: CDR1 MGHDK, CDR2 SYGVNS. CDR3 size: 13 residues. Trimming at V came to 5 bases and at J to 5 bases, leaving 4 bases not matched to a gene. The CDR3 protein is CASSFGTGYGYTF. CDR3 sequence (DNA): TGTGCCAGCAGTTTCGGGACAGGATATGGCTACACCTTC.

The genes are TRBV5-4 and TRBJ2-3; 8 positions agree with TRBD1. V lost 5 bases, J lost 4 bases, and 6 bases stayed unmatched. The CDR3 loop spans 14 amino acids. Per the germline V gene, CDR1 is SGHNT and CDR2 is YYREEE (reference sequence). CDR3 amino acids: CASSTGGGPDTQYF. The CDR3 DNA is TGTGCCAGCAGTACAGGGGGTGGTCCAGATACGCAGTATTTT.

This clone was observed a single time. The genes are TRBV9 and TRBJ2-1, with TRBD1 identical over 8 bases. The germline V gene has CDR1 SGDLS and CDR2 YYNGEE. The CDR3 covers 15 residues. V lost 6 bases, J lost 7 bases, and 12 bases stayed unmatched. The CDR3 spells CASNPGTGTKNEQFF. The CDR3 coding sequence is TGTGCCAGCAATCCCGGGACAGGAACTAAAAATGAGCAGTTCTTC.

The chain joins TRBV5-1 to TRBJ2-5; 11 positions match TRBD1. From germline, CDR1 is SGHRS and CDR2 YFSETQ. Trimming took 1 base from V and 5 from J; bases not matched to a gene: 10. The length of the CDR3 is 17 residues. The CDR3 DNA is TGCGCCAGCAGCTTGACCGGGACAGGGGGATTGCGGGAGACCCAGTACTTC. It translates to CASSLTGTGGLRETQYF.

The genes are TRBV7-9 and TRBJ2-5; the D gene is possibly TRBD2 (5 bases). This CDR3 has 15 residues. V gave up 5 bases and J gave up 3 bases, with 16 bases separating them. Germline V CDR1 and CDR2: SEHNR, FQNEAQ (reference sequence). CDR3 sequence (DNA): TGTGCCAGCAGCCTCCTCCCTAGCCTCGAAGAGACCCAGTACTTC. Translating it yields CASSLLPSLEETQYF. The full variable domain, with the rest looked up from reference TRBV7-9 and TRBJ2-5, is DTGVSQNPRHKITKRGQNVTFRCDPISEHNRLYWYRQTLGQGPEFLTYFQNEAQLEKSRLLSDRFSAERPKGSFSTLEIQRTEQGDSAMYLCASSLLPSLEETQYFGPGTRLLVL.

The chain joins TRBV6-1 to TRBJ2-1; unclear D gene. Germline CDR1 is MNHNS and CDR2 is SASEGT. CDR3 length equals 11 residues. The ends were cut back, 8 bases at V and 8 bases at J, with 10 bases in the middle. CDR3 DNA: TGTGCCAGCCAACACCTTTATGAGCAGTTCTTC. Translated, it gives CASQHLYEQFF.

This chain connects TRBV13 to TRBJ2-1; the match to TRBD2 covers 10 bases. CDR3 size: 17 residues. V was pared by 7 bases and J by 7 bases, with 16 bases of the junction left unmatched. Germline assignment: CDR1 PRHDT and CDR2 FYEKMQ (reference sequence). This CDR3 reads CASTGTLSGGTGNEQFF. The CDR3 nucleotides read TGTGCCAGCACCGGAACGCTTAGCGGGGGGACGGGAAATGAGCAGTTCTTC.

This rearrangement joins TRBV6-4 to TRBJ2-3, with 12 positions matching TRBD2. Losses at the gene ends were 4 bases for V and 4 bases for J; bases not matched to a gene: 0. Germline lookup yields CDR1 MRHNA and CDR2 SNTAGT. The CDR3 sequence is 14 residues long. The CDR3 DNA is TGTGCCAGCAGTGGACTAGCGGGGGCAGATACGCAGTATTTT. Translated: CASSGLAGADTQYF.

The V gene is TRBV5-1, the J gene TRBJ1-6, with D perhaps matching TRBD1 (5 bases). The CDR3 covers 14 residues. Germline V gives CDR1 SGHRS, CDR2 YFSETQ. V dropped 3 bases and J dropped 8 bases, with 12 bases sitting between them. CDR3 amino acids: CASSSDTNYSPLHF. Written as DNA, the CDR3 is TGCGCCAGCAGCTCGGACACGAACTATTCACCCCTCCACTTT.

The chain links TRBV7-2 to TRBJ2-1, with 9 bases identical to TRBD2. Germline V CDR1 and CDR2: SGHTA, FQGNSA. J gave up 8 bases and V 9 bases, and 8 bases lay outside the gene matches. The CDR3 contains 13 residues. The chain's CDR3 is CASGERGVDEQFF. In DNA form, the CDR3 reads TGTGCCAGTGGTGAGCGGGGGGTAGATGAGCAGTTCTTC.

This clone was recorded once. In DNA form, the CDR3 reads TGTGCCAGCAGCGTAGGCACAGGGGCGTCCACAGATACGCAGTATTTT. It specifies CASSVGTGASTDTQYF. The chain employs TRBV9 and TRBJ2-3, with 7 bases matching TRBD1. CDR3 length equals 16 residues. V shed 0 bases, J shed 2 bases, and the junction held 6 bases outside the gene matches. Germline CDR1 reads SGDLS; CDR2 reads YYNGEE.

The chain employs TRBV5-1 and TRBJ2-3; tentative D call: TRBD2 (5 bases). With 0 bases removed from V and 2 bases from J, the gap between germline ends came to 13 bases. This CDR3 region has 16 residues. Germline CDR1 and CDR2: SGHRS and YFSETQ. The CDR3 sequence: CASSLGTGINTDTQYF. The CDR3 DNA reads as TGCGCCAGCAGCTTGGGAACCGGGATAAACACAGATACGCAGTATTTT. The full variable domain, rest sourced from reference TRBV5-1 and TRBJ2-3, is KAGVTQTPRYLIKTRGQQVTLSCSPISGHRSVSWYQQTPGQGLQFLFEYFSETQRNKGNFPGRFSGRQFSNSRSEMNVSTLELGDSALYLCASSLGTGINTDTQYFGPGTRLTVL.

The CDR3 nucleotides are TGTGCCAGCAGTGAATGGGGAGGACAAAAGGACACCATATATTTT. Its translation is CASSEWGGQKDTIYF. The gene calls are TRBV25-1 and TRBJ1-3, with D perhaps matching TRBD1 (5 bases). Per the germline V gene, CDR1 is MGHDK and CDR2 is SYGVNS. CDR3 length: 15 amino acids. Between the trimmed V and J ends, which lost 1 base and 8 bases, there was a span of 15 bases.

This rearrangement joins TRBV27 to TRBJ1-2; 8 bases are a match to TRBD1. Germline V gene sequence: CDR1 MNHEY, CDR2 SMNVEV (reference sequence). V was clipped by 0 bases and J by 8 bases; unmatched bases: 5. The CDR3 sequence is 14 residues long. The CDR3 DNA reads TGTGCCAGCAGTTTATCGCGGACAGGGTACGGCTACACCTTC. Its translation: CASSLSRTGYGYTF.

The V gene is TRBV6-5, the J gene TRBJ1-3; D call uncertain. The germline gives CDR1 MNHEY, CDR2 SVGAGI. Trimming pared 8 bases from V and 0 bases from J, leaving 8 bases between. This CDR3 spans 13 amino acids. CDR3 in DNA: TGTGCCAGCCAGGTTCTCTCTGGAAACACCATATATTTT. As protein: CASQVLSGNTIYF.

The rearrangement links TRBV5-1 to TRBJ1-1, with unresolved D. Germline lookup yields CDR1 SGHRS and CDR2 YFSETQ. Trimming took 4 bases from V and 2 from J, leaving 18 bases between them. The CDR3 is 16 residues long. DNA for the CDR3: TGCGCCAGCAGCGTATTAGGACCCGGGAGAAACACTGAAGCTTTCTTT. This translates into CASSVLGPGRNTEAFF.

This rearrangement joins TRBV18 to TRBJ2-1, with 7 positions matching TRBD2. Trimming cost V 5 bases and J 7 bases; bases outside gene matches: 11. The CDR3 runs 15 residues. CDR1 and CDR2 from the germline V gene are KGHSH and LQKENI. CDR3 DNA: TGTGCCAGCTCAGGGCAGCGGGGCGGGGATAATGAGCAGTTCTTC. Translating it yields CASSGQRGGDNEQFF.

This clone is a singleton in its sample. The chain carries TRBV5-4 and TRBJ2-1; the match to TRBD2 covers 7 bases. Germline trimming cut 5 bases from V and 4 bases from J; bases unmatched to any gene: 9. CDR3 length: 15 amino acids. Per the germline V gene, CDR1 is SGHNT and CDR2 is YYREEE (reference sequence). CDR3 region: CASRIAGSRYNEQFF. CDR3 DNA sequence: TGTGCCAGCAGAATAGCGGGCTCACGTTACAATGAGCAGTTCTTC.

This clone was detected only once. J is TRBJ2-7 and V is TRBV18, with 13 bases matching TRBD2. This CDR3 has 15 amino acids. The V segment lost 6 bases and the J segment 2 bases; nucleotides outside the gene matches: 4. CDR1 and CDR2 (germline): KGHSH, LQKENI. The CDR3 bases are TGTGCCAGCTCCCCTACTAGCGGGGGGGCCTACGAGCAGTACTTC. Residues: CASSPTSGGAYEQYF.

V and J are TRBV2 and TRBJ2-5; TRBD2 is a possible D gene (5 bases). The ends were cut back, 4 bases at V and 7 bases at J, with 16 bases in the middle. Germline CDR1 reads SNHLY; CDR2 reads FYNNEI. There are 14 residues in the CDR3. The CDR3 DNA sequence: TGTGCCAGCAGTGGAGATGCGGGCCCGGGGACCCAGTACTTC. Translation gives CASSGDAGPGTQYF.

The chain employs TRBV4-2 and TRBJ1-2; D is unresolved. V lost 0 bases to trimming and J lost 5 bases, with 10 bases between them. This CDR3 has 14 residues. Germline V gene sequence: CDR1 LGHNA, CDR2 YNFKEQ. CDR3 region: CASSQDGTEYGYTF. CDR3 nucleotides: TGTGCCAGCAGCCAAGATGGTACGGAGTATGGCTACACCTTC.

This chain connects TRBV2 to TRBJ2-1; TRBD2 agrees at 8 bases. From germline, CDR1 is SNHLY and CDR2 FYNNEI. V lost 1 base, J lost 9 bases, and 8 bases stayed unmatched. This CDR3 has 15 residues. CDR3 amino acids: CASSEELAGGTEQFF. CDR3 in DNA: TGTGCCAGCAGTGAAGAACTTGCGGGGGGCACTGAGCAGTTCTTC.

V is TRBV19 and J is TRBJ1-2, with 7 bases identical to TRBD1. Trimming took 1 base from V and 5 from J; bases not matched to a gene: 10. The CDR3 consists of 16 residues. The germline V gene encodes CDR1 LNHDA and CDR2 SQIVND (reference sequence). In nucleotides, the CDR3 is TGTGCCAGTAGTATAGGCCAACCGGGACAGACATATGGCTACACCTTC. This gives the protein CASSIGQPGQTYGYTF.

The J gene is TRBJ1-2, the V gene TRBV27; TRBD1 aligns across 8 bases. The CDR3 length is 15 residues. Germline assignment: CDR1 MNHEY and CDR2 SMNVEV (reference sequence). V lost 3 bases, J lost 4 bases, and 7 bases stayed unmatched. This chain's CDR3 is CASSFSGQDSYGYTF. The DNA of the CDR3 is TGTGCCAGCAGTTTCTCGGGACAGGACAGCTATGGCTACACCTTC.

The chain is built from TRBV7-9 and TRBJ1-2, with 11 bases identical to TRBD1. V was pared by 5 bases and J by 5 bases, with 10 bases of the junction left unmatched. The CDR3 loop spans 16 amino acids. The germline gives CDR1 SEHNR, CDR2 FQNEAQ (reference sequence). The CDR3 loop reads CASSPWRTGGAYGYTF. The CDR3 DNA sequence: TGTGCCAGCAGCCCGTGGCGGACAGGGGGCGCTTATGGCTACACCTTC.